Presented here are 30 T cell receptor beta chains from one specimen sequenced in a study of blood T cell repertoires in COVID-19. TCRdb's copy holds only in-frame clones and misses some; the assay was immunoSEQ multiplex PCR. This sample yields 350,000 to 400,000 clones, of which approximately 89% are seen a single time; 0.8% to 0.9% belongs to the top ten. What was sequenced was PBMCs or T cells enriched from blood (not recorded which). The receptors stem from a woman between 35 and 50 years old who had been exposed to COVID-19.

This chain joins TRBV5-1 and TRBJ2-5; D is possibly TRBD2 (6 bases). CDR3 length: 14 amino acids. The V and J ends lost 3 bases and 2 bases respectively, with 11 bases between them. In germline, CDR1 is SGHRS, CDR2 YFSETQ. The CDR3 coding sequence is TGCGCCAGCAGCTCGGGACTCCGACAAGAGACCCAGTACTTC. The encoded protein is CASSSGLRQETQYF.

The rearrangement uses TRBV19 and TRBJ1-1; no clear D. Germline-derived CDR1 and CDR2 are LNHDA and SQIVND (reference sequence). There are 16 residues in the CDR3. The V end lost 3 bases, the J end lost 0 bases, and 14 bases lay between the germline ends. As DNA, the CDR3 is TGTGCCAGTAGTATTATAATCGGACTCTTGAACACTGAAGCTTTCTTT. Translated, it gives CASSIIIGLLNTEAFF.

The chain uses TRBV5-4 and TRBJ1-1; 9 bases are a match to TRBD1. Trimming cost V 4 bases and J 0 bases; bases outside gene matches: 10. CDR1 is SGHNT and CDR2 is YYREEE in the germline V gene (reference sequence). This CDR3 has 17 amino acids. The CDR3 here is CASSHPGQGPMNTEAFF. The CDR3 nucleotides are TGTGCCAGCAGCCATCCGGGACAGGGACCTATGAACACTGAAGCTTTCTTT.

The DNA of the CDR3 is TGTGCCAGCAGCTTGGGAGGATCCTCTGGAAACACCATATATTTT. Protein product: CASSLGGSSGNTIYF. The chain employs TRBV5-4 and TRBJ1-3, with D uncertain. Germline V gene sequence: CDR1 SGHNT, CDR2 YYREEE (reference sequence). Between the trimmed V and J ends, which lost 0 bases and 0 bases, there was a span of 7 bases. There are 15 residues in the CDR3.

Concerning this clone: The germline gene is not matched at one end of the junction; a read error may be the cause. The J gene is TRBJ2-3, the V gene TRBV9, with 9 bases aligning to TRBD1. Germline CDR1 reads SGDLS; CDR2 reads YYNGEE. The CDR3 covers 13 residues. CDR3 in DNA: TGTGCCAGCAGCGTTCCCGTCCCCCTGGACAGGGGATTT. Protein product: CASSVPVPLDRGF.

J is TRBJ1-5 and V is TRBV10-3; possibly TRBD1 for D (5 bases). Trimming left V 2 bases short and J 4 bases short, with 12 bases between. CDR1 ENHRY and CDR2 SYGVKD come from the germline V gene. This CDR3 is built from 15 residues. CDR3: CAISEMMGGNQPQHF. CDR3 sequence (DNA): TGTGCCATCAGTGAGATGATGGGGGGGAATCAGCCCCAGCATTTT.

V usage is TRBV7-8 and J usage is TRBJ1-1; D perhaps matches TRBD1 (6 bases). The CDR3 consists of 21 residues. Germline CDR1 is SGHVS and CDR2 is FQNEAQ. Trimming shortened V by 6 bases and J by 0 bases, and 32 bases separated the two germline ends. CDR3 coding DNA: TGTGCCAGCAGTCCCAGGCCCCTTAACAGGGTGATTTCCGCGATGAACACTGAAGCTTTCTTT. Residues: CASSPRPLNRVISAMNTEAFF.

The chain is built from TRBV14 and TRBJ2-3; D possibly corresponds to TRBD2 (5 bases). The V gene lost 3 bases and the J gene lost 0 bases, with 7 bases spanning the gap. The CDR3 totals 14 residues. The germline V gene has CDR1 SGHDN and CDR2 FVKESK. CDR3 sequence: CASSHRRSTDTQYF. CDR3 nucleotide sequence: TGTGCCAGCAGCCACAGGAGGAGCACAGATACGCAGTATTTT.

The genes are TRBV30 and TRBJ1-3; 8 bases agree with TRBD1. The CDR3 spans 13 residues. V lost 5 bases, J lost 1 base, and 1 base stayed unmatched. In germline, CDR1 is GTSNPN, CDR2 SVGIG (reference sequence). The CDR3, as DNA: TGTGCCTGGGGACAGGGTTCTGGAAACACCATATATTTT. Residues: CAWGQGSGNTIYF.

The sample holds a few counts of this clone. The chain links TRBV5-1 to TRBJ1-5; TRBD1 aligns across 11 bases. From germline, CDR1 is SGHRS and CDR2 YFSETQ. Unmatched junction bases numbered 7, after V lost 4 bases and J lost 4 bases. This CDR3 is built from 16 residues. The CDR3 sequence: CASSKGRDRGNQPQHF. DNA of the CDR3: TGCGCCAGCAGCAAGGGACGGGACAGGGGGAATCAGCCCCAGCATTTT.

The chain has TRBV7-9 and TRBJ2-1; D call uncertain. The CDR3 is 17 residues long. V shed 4 bases and J shed 0 bases, with 16 bases lying between them. Germline-derived CDR1 and CDR2 are SEHNR and FQNEAQ (reference sequence). In DNA, the CDR3 is TGTGCCAGCAGCTCCGACTTTTCCCCGGGCTCCTACAATGAGCAGTTCTTC. Protein sequence: CASSSDFSPGSYNEQFF.

The V gene is TRBV4-2, the J gene TRBJ2-1, with 9 bases aligning to TRBD2. V lost 0 bases to trimming and J lost 2 bases; unmatched junction nucleotides: 2. Germline-derived CDR1 and CDR2 are LGHNA and YNFKEQ. The CDR3 runs 16 residues. CDR3 region: CASSQEAGGPYNEQFF. For the CDR3, the DNA is TGTGCCAGCAGCCAAGAGGCGGGAGGGCCCTACAATGAGCAGTTCTTC.

J is TRBJ1-2 and V is TRBV27, with TRBD1 identical over 7 bases. From germline, CDR1 is MNHEY and CDR2 SMNVEV (reference sequence). The CDR3 is 13 amino acids. V trimming: 8 bases; J trimming: 2 bases; junction bases outside the gene matches: 5. The DNA for the CDR3 is TGTGCCAGCGGGGGACAGAACAACTATGGCTACACCTTC. It specifies CASGGQNNYGYTF.

This sequence joins TRBV9 and TRBJ1-1, with 8 nucleotides matching TRBD1. V trimming: 3 bases; J trimming: 8 bases; junction bases outside the gene matches: 6. This CDR3 contains 13 residues. Germline V gives CDR1 SGDLS, CDR2 YYNGEE. This CDR3 is CASSEGQATEAFF. The CDR3 region has the DNA TGTGCCAGCAGCGAGGGACAGGCCACCGAAGCTTTCTTT.

This rearrangement joins TRBV5-5 to TRBJ2-7; 8 nucleotides match TRBD1. Germline assignment: CDR1 SGHKS and CDR2 YYEKEE (reference sequence). V lost 2 bases, J lost 5 bases, and 6 bases stayed unmatched. The CDR3 has 14 amino acids. The CDR3 coding sequence is TGTGCCAGCAGCTTTCAATCAGGGGGCCACGAGCAGTACTTC. As protein: CASSFQSGGHEQYF. Full variable domain (rest looked up from reference TRBV5-5 and TRBJ2-7): DAGVTQSPTHLIKTRGQQVTLRCSPISGHKSVSWYQQVLGQGPQFIFQYYEKEERGRGNFPDRFSARQFPNYSSELNVNALLLGDSALYLCASSFQSGGHEQYFGPGTRLTVT.

The V and J genes are TRBV2 and TRBJ1-1; no definite D call. Trimming cost V 8 bases and J 5 bases, with 15 bases left between them. The germline V gene has CDR1 SNHLY and CDR2 FYNNEI. The CDR3 is 13 residues long. CDR3 in amino acids: CASGSHGETEAFF. The DNA of the CDR3 is TGTGCCAGCGGTTCCCATGGGGAGACTGAAGCTTTCTTT.

This sequence joins TRBV18 and TRBJ2-3; 7 bases agree with TRBD2. This CDR3 is 16 amino acids long. Germline trimming cut 5 bases from V and 1 base from J; bases unmatched to any gene: 9. The V gene's germline CDR1 is KGHSH and CDR2 LQKENI. The CDR3 reads CASSSRGGGGTDTQYF. The CDR3 nucleotides read TGTGCCAGCTCATCGCGCGGGGGAGGGGGCACAGATACGCAGTATTTT.

V gene TRBV28 combines with J gene TRBJ1-5; 7 bases map to TRBD1. CDR1 and CDR2 (germline): MDHEN, SYDVKM. V was pared by 2 bases and J by 3 bases, with 4 bases of the junction left unmatched. The CDR3 length is 15 residues. Here the CDR3 DNA reads TGTGCCAGCAGTTTAGTACAGGGGATCAATCAGCCCCAGCATTTT. It yields the protein CASSLVQGINQPQHF.

This chain links TRBV9 with TRBJ1-4, with no clear D. The CDR3 is 15 residues long. The germline V gene has CDR1 SGDLS and CDR2 YYNGEE. V lost 3 bases and J 5 bases, leaving 14 bases between the germline ends. In nucleotides, the CDR3 is TGTGCCAGCAGCGCCCGGGAGCTCAAGAATGAAAAACTGTTTTTT. It translates to CASSARELKNEKLFF. Supplemented by reference TRBV9 and TRBJ1-4, the full variable domain reads DSGVTQTPKHLITATGQRVTLRCSPRSGDLSVYWYQQSLDQGLQFLIQYYNGEERAKGNILERFSAQQFPDLHSELNLSSLELGDSALYFCASSARELKNEKLFFGSGTQLSVL.

The J gene is TRBJ1-4, the V gene TRBV5-1; 8 bases are a match to TRBD1. V shed 4 bases, J shed 4 bases, and the junction held 6 bases outside the gene matches. The CDR3 loop spans 15 amino acids. Germline loops: CDR1 SGHRS, CDR2 YFSETQ. The DNA for the CDR3 is TGCGCCAGCAGCCGACAGGGGACAGATAATGAAAAACTGTTTTTT. This sequence encodes CASSRQGTDNEKLFF. The entire variable domain, with the rest obtained from reference TRBV5-1 and TRBJ1-4, is as follows: KAGVTQTPRYLIKTRGQQVTLSCSPISGHRSVSWYQQTPGQGLQFLFEYFSETQRNKGNFPGRFSGRQFSNSRSEMNVSTLELGDSALYLCASSRQGTDNEKLFFGSGTQLSVL.

The chain carries TRBV7-3 and TRBJ2-7; D is perhaps TRBD2 (5 bases). Trimming removed 5 bases from V and 5 bases from J, with 7 bases in between. CDR3 length: 11 residues. The V gene's germline CDR1 is SGHTA and CDR2 FQGTGA. The CDR3 here is CASSEGNEQYF. The CDR3 nucleotides are TGTGCCAGCAGCGAGGGCAACGAGCAGTACTTC.

V and J are TRBV6-5 and TRBJ2-1; D is perhaps TRBD2 (5 bases). The germline gives CDR1 MNHEY, CDR2 SVGAGI. The CDR3 sequence is 13 residues long. Trimming shortened V by 1 base and J by 7 bases, and 8 bases separated the two germline ends. The DNA for the CDR3 is TGTGCCAGCAGTTACTTCGGGAAGAATGAGCAGTTCTTC. Translating it yields CASSYFGKNEQFF.

This clone is a singleton in its sample. The chain uses TRBV30 and TRBJ1-6, with 7 positions matching TRBD1. Germline loops: CDR1 GTSNPN, CDR2 SVGIG (reference sequence). CDR3 size: 17 residues. The ends lost 2 bases at V and 7 bases at J; junction bases unmatched: 14. CDR3 residues: CAWSSSIRGAVNSPLHF. In nucleotides, the CDR3 is TGTGCCTGGAGTTCTTCCATCAGGGGGGCAGTCAATTCACCCCTCCACTTT.

The chain has TRBV19 and TRBJ1-2; D not certain. The CDR3 is 15 amino acids. V shed 2 bases and J shed 3 bases, with 13 bases lying between them. Germline values: CDR1 LNHDA, CDR2 SQIVND (reference sequence). The CDR3 spells CASSIMAGRDYGYTF. In DNA, the CDR3 is TGTGCCAGTAGTATAATGGCGGGGAGGGACTATGGCTACACCTTC.

The CDR3 loop is CASSSTSGTGLSGYGYTF. Here the CDR3 DNA reads TGTGCCAGCAGCTCAACCTCCGGGACAGGGCTTTCTGGCTATGGCTACACCTTC. V usage is TRBV2 and J usage is TRBJ1-2; TRBD1 agrees at 9 bases. J gave up 4 bases and V 6 bases, and 18 bases lay outside the gene matches. Germline V lookup: CDR1 SNHLY, CDR2 FYNNEI. CDR3 length equals 18 residues.

The chain employs TRBV5-1 and TRBJ1-3; no firm D call. Deletions cut 0 bases from V and 0 bases from J, with 7 bases between. The CDR3 consists of 15 residues. Per the germline V gene, CDR1 is SGHRS and CDR2 is YFSETQ. In nucleotides, the CDR3 is TGCGCCAGCAGCTTGGGGCAGAACTCTGGAAACACCATATATTTT. Encoded protein: CASSLGQNSGNTIYF.

The chain employs TRBV7-2 and TRBJ1-1; D is possibly TRBD1 (5 bases). CDR3 size: 16 residues. V was trimmed by 5 bases and J by 2 bases, leaving 18 bases between them. Looked up from germline, CDR1 is SGHTA and CDR2 is FQGNSA. The CDR3 loop reads CASSPHILQGNTEAFF. For the CDR3, the DNA is TGTGCCAGCAGCCCACACATCCTCCAGGGAAACACTGAAGCTTTCTTT.

The CDR3 DNA reads as TGTGCTAGTGGTGGGGACACCTCCTACACTGAAGCTTTCTTT. This codes for CASGGDTSYTEAFF. V and J are TRBV12-5 and TRBJ1-1; a possible D gene is TRBD1 (6 bases). The CDR3 length is 14 residues. Germline CDR1 and CDR2: LGHNT and FRNRAP. The V and J ends lost 5 bases and 3 bases respectively, with 13 bases between them.

The J gene is TRBJ1-1, the V gene TRBV30; possible D gene TRBD1, 5 bases. The CDR3 extends over 13 amino acids. CDR1 GTSNPN and CDR2 SVGIG come from the germline V gene (reference sequence). Trimming took off 2 bases at V and 3 bases at J, with 10 bases between the two ends. For the CDR3, the DNA is TGTGCCTGGAGTTCCGACAGAGACACTGAAGCTTTCTTT. This codes for CAWSSDRDTEAFF.

V is TRBV7-9 and J is TRBJ1-1; D not resolved. V lost 2 bases and J lost 1, with 5 bases in between. The germline CDR1 and CDR2 sequences are SEHNR and FQNEAQ (reference sequence). This CDR3 is 13 amino acids long. The chain's CDR3 is CASSLPGNTEAFF. The CDR3 DNA sequence: TGTGCCAGCAGCTTACCGGGGAACACTGAAGCTTTCTTT. The entire variable domain, with the rest obtained from reference TRBV7-9 and TRBJ1-1, is as follows: DTGVSQNPRHKITKRGQNVTFRCDPISEHNRLYWYRQTLGQGPEFLTYFQNEAQLEKSRLLSDRFSAERPKGSFSTLEIQRTEQGDSAMYLCASSLPGNTEAFFGQGTRLTVV.